What follows are 2 T cell receptor beta chains derived from one specimen sequenced in a study of blood T cell repertoires in COVID-19 (dated by TCRdb to about 2020). The library was obtained by the immunoSEQ multiplex PCR assay. TCRdb's version of the immuneACCESS table is confined to in-frame rearrangements and falls short of the full clone set. An unresolved V gene accounts for under half of the shortfall where checked; the remainder is of unknown origin. This sample is represented by under 150,000 clones; about 70% of them were singletons. The top ten hold 2% to 2.5% of the sample. Specimen: peripheral blood. These receptors were obtained from a woman aged 65 to 85 with acute or convalescent COVID-19.

The CDR3 spells CAISGWDRGSGEAFF. The CDR3 nucleotides read TGTGCCATCAGTGGATGGGACAGGGGGTCCGGTGAAGCTTTCTTT. The V gene is TRBV10-3, the J gene TRBJ1-1, with TRBD1 matching over 11 bases. The germline gives CDR1 ENHRY, CDR2 SYGVKD. The CDR3 consists of 15 residues. After removal of 4 bases from V and 7 bases from J, the junction contained 8 bases not matched to a gene.

This clone showed up just a few times. This chain connects TRBV3-1 (or the pseudogene TRBV3-2) to TRBJ2-3; 8 bases align to TRBD1. Trimming at V came to 0 bases and at J to 2 bases, leaving 7 bases not matched to a gene. There are 17 residues in the CDR3. Per the germline V gene, CDR1 is LGHDT and CDR2 is YNNKEL (reference sequence). In DNA, the CDR3 is TGTGCCAGCAGCCAAGAATTCGGCAGGGGGCCCACAGATACGCAGTATTTT. Translated: CASSQEFGRGPTDTQYF.